The 27 T cell receptor beta chains reported below all come from one sample, sequenced in a study of CD8+ T cells in alopecia areata. Extracted RNA was reverse transcribed into cDNA, the sequencing template. TCRdb's table, derived via immunoSEQ multiplex PCR, lists solely in-frame clones and lacks some. This sample has 30,000 to 35,000 clones; roughly half occur once, and the top ten carry approximately 40%. Sequenced input: NKG2D-high CD8+ T cells sorted from blood. The receptor set was obtained from a human donor with alopecia areata.

The genes are TRBV2 and TRBJ2-5; 11 bases are shared with TRBD1. The germline V gene encodes CDR1 SNHLY and CDR2 FYNNEI. Trimming took 3 bases from V and 1 from J; bases not matched to a gene: 7. The CDR3 runs 17 residues. The CDR3 loop reads CASSEGQGVFAQETQYF. The CDR3 coding sequence is TGTGCCAGCAGTGAGGGACAGGGGGTTTTCGCCCAAGAGACCCAGTACTTC.

V is TRBV4-3 and J is TRBJ2-1; the D gene is possibly TRBD2 (5 bases). The CDR3 extends over 15 amino acids. Germline CDR1 LGHNA, CDR2 YSLEER. Trimming removed 0 bases at V and 4 bases at J, with 10 bases between. CDR3 DNA: TGCGCCAGCAGCCAAGATCAGCGGTCTTACAATGAGCAGTTCTTC. It codes for CASSQDQRSYNEQFF.

The chain is built from TRBV19 and TRBJ1-1, with 10 bases identical to TRBD1. CDR3 length: 17 residues. The V and J ends lost 4 bases and 4 bases, in that order; junction bases with no gene match: 12. Germline assignment: CDR1 LNHDA and CDR2 SQIVND (reference sequence). The DNA of the CDR3 is TGTGCCAGTAGTACGCCGGGACAGGGGCCCTTAAGCACTGAAGCTTTCTTT. Amino acid sequence: CASSTPGQGPLSTEAFF. Complete variable domain (other parts from reference TRBV19 and TRBJ1-1): DGGITQSPKYLFRKEGQNVTLSCEQNLNHDAMYWYRQDPGQGLRLIYYSQIVNDFQKGDIAEGYSVSREKKESFPLTVTSAQKNPTAFYLCASSTPGQGPLSTEAFFGQGTRLTVV.

The genes are TRBV7-9 and TRBJ2-7; D possibly corresponds to TRBD1 (6 bases). This CDR3 spans 15 amino acids. Germline CDR1 SEHNR, CDR2 FQNEAQ (reference sequence). Trimming pared 5 bases from V and 4 bases from J, leaving 18 bases between. The CDR3 sequence is CASSDILQGLYEQYF. The CDR3 DNA follows: TGTGCCAGCAGCGACATATTACAGGGTCTATACGAGCAGTACTTC. The full variable domain, its missing parts supplied by reference TRBV7-9 and TRBJ2-7, is DTGVSQNPRHKITKRGQNVTFRCDPISEHNRLYWYRQTLGQGPEFLTYFQNEAQLEKSRLLSDRFSAERPKGSFSTLEIQRTEQGDSAMYLCASSDILQGLYEQYFGPGTRLTVT.

The sample holds a few counts of this clone. The chain uses TRBV14 and TRBJ2-3, with a weak D call TRBD1 (5 bases). The V gene's germline CDR1 is SGHDN and CDR2 FVKESK. V was pared by 1 base and J by 6 bases, with 8 bases between. CDR3 length: 13 residues. CDR3 in amino acids: CASSQGNRDTQYF. The CDR3 DNA reads TGTGCCAGCAGCCAAGGAAACAGGGATACGCAGTATTTT.

The chain uses TRBV4-3 and TRBJ2-3; tentatively, D is TRBD1 (6 bases). CDR1 and CDR2 from the germline V gene are LGHNA and YSLEER. There are 17 residues in the CDR3. Trimming cost V 3 bases and J 8 bases, with 24 bases left between them. The CDR3 loop reads CASSQDRDTRDLATQYF. Here the CDR3 DNA reads TGCGCCAGCAGCCAGGATCGGGACACCCGAGATCTAGCTACGCAGTATTTT.

The V call is TRBV29-1, the J call TRBJ2-7, with D tentatively TRBD1 (5 bases). Germline CDR1 reads SQVTM; CDR2 reads ANQGSEA. CDR3 size: 13 residues. Trimming shortened V by 1 base and J by 2 bases, and 9 bases separated the two germline ends. The CDR3 region has the DNA TGCAGCGTTGAAGGACCAGGGACCTACGAGCAGTACTTC. Amino acids: CSVEGPGTYEQYF.

This clone was seen just once. This sequence joins TRBV7-2 and TRBJ2-2, with a tentative D call TRBD2 (5 bases). Trimming took 3 bases from V and 4 from J, leaving 9 bases between them. Germline CDR1 reads SGHTA; CDR2 reads FQGNSA. This CDR3 spans 14 amino acids. DNA of the CDR3: TGTGCCAGCAGCTTCGAGGGTAGCACCGGGGAGCTGTTTTTT. Residues: CASSFEGSTGELFF.

V and J are TRBV19 and TRBJ2-7; 7 positions match TRBD1. The CDR3 loop spans 14 amino acids. Looked up from germline, CDR1 is LNHDA and CDR2 is SQIVND (reference sequence). V was clipped by 5 bases and J by 1 base; unmatched bases: 5. The CDR3 nucleotides read TGTGCCAGTAGTGGCGAGGGACAGTCCTACGAGCAGTACTTC. Protein product: CASSGEGQSYEQYF.

This clone occurred a few times. The V call is TRBV28, the J call TRBJ2-7, with TRBD2 identical over 8 bases. The germline V gene has CDR1 MDHEN and CDR2 SYDVKM. This CDR3 region has 13 residues. With 6 bases clipped from V and 3 bases from J, the junction kept 4 bases outside the gene matches. The CDR3 region has the DNA TGTGCCAGCAGCCCCGGGACTAGCTACGAGCAGTACTTC. Translation: CASSPGTSYEQYF.

The J gene is TRBJ2-3, the V gene TRBV29-1, with TRBD1 matching 7 bases. With V trimmed by 7 bases and J by 2 bases, 6 bases remained unmatched. This CDR3 has 13 residues. Germline V gene data show CDR1 as SQVTM and CDR2 as ANQGSEA. DNA of the CDR3: TGCAGCGCTGACAGGGACGACACAGATACGCAGTATTTT. This encodes CSADRDDTDTQYF.

The gene calls are TRBV4-1 and TRBJ1-1; D gene uncertain. The CDR3 has 12 residues. Germline CDR1 is MGHRA and CDR2 is YSYEKL. Trimming removed 1 base at V and 6 bases at J, with 6 bases between. CDR3 loop: CASSQVGSEAFF. CDR3 nucleotides: TGCGCCAGCAGCCAAGTGGGCTCTGAAGCTTTCTTT.

The chain links TRBV9 to TRBJ1-2, with D possibly being TRBD1 (6 bases). V was shortened by 3 bases and J by 13 bases, with 25 bases between the two germline ends. The CDR3 has 15 amino acids. Germline CDR1 and CDR2: SGDLS and YYNGEE. The CDR3 is CASSDVPRTGAIPTF. CDR3 nucleotides: TGTGCCAGCAGCGACGTACCTCGGACGGGGGCTATACCCACCTTC.

The chain joins TRBV29-1 to TRBJ2-7; D is possibly TRBD2 (6 bases). Germline V gene data show CDR1 as SQVTM and CDR2 as ANQGSEA. CDR3 length: 15 amino acids. V was shortened by 2 bases and J by 4 bases, with 18 bases between the two germline ends. CDR3 DNA: TGCAGCGTTGAAAGGGAGGCAGGGAGTGAATACGAGCAGTACTTC. Amino acid sequence: CSVEREAGSEYEQYF.

The chain carries TRBV5-5 and TRBJ2-7, with 7 bases fitting TRBD2. CDR1 is SGHKS, CDR2 YYEKEE, per germline (reference sequence). This CDR3 contains 15 residues. Unmatched junction bases numbered 11, after V lost 4 bases and J lost 4 bases. The CDR3 bases are TGTGCCAGCAGCCTCGATCGGCTAGCGGAATACGAGCAGTACTTC. It yields the protein CASSLDRLAEYEQYF.

The chain couples TRBV4-1 to TRBJ1-5; the D gene is possibly TRBD1 (6 bases). The germline gives CDR1 MGHRA, CDR2 YSYEKL. Trimming left V 4 bases short and J 4 bases short, with 11 bases between. CDR3 length equals 14 residues. Written as DNA, the CDR3 is TGCGCCAGCAGCCTCCAGGGGTCAAATCAGCCCCAGCATTTT. It yields the protein CASSLQGSNQPQHF.

The gene calls are TRBV7-3 and TRBJ2-3, with D possibly being TRBD2 (7 bases). The CDR3 runs to 16 residues. The germline V gene encodes CDR1 SGHTA and CDR2 FQGTGA. V was shortened by 0 bases and J by 6 bases, with 16 bases between the two germline ends. The CDR3 DNA reads as TGTGCCAGCAGCTTAACCGGGGCGGGGGCTATGGATACGCAGTATTTT. It translates to CASSLTGAGAMDTQYF.

J is TRBJ1-4 and V is TRBV6-5; maybe TRBD1 (6 bases). The germline V gene has CDR1 MNHEY and CDR2 SVGAGI. Deletions cut 6 bases from V and 4 bases from J, with 12 bases between. This CDR3 spans 14 amino acids. The CDR3 DNA reads TGTGCCAGCAGGGAACAGGGAAATAATGAAAAACTGTTTTTT. This encodes CASREQGNNEKLFF.

V is TRBV28 and J is TRBJ2-7; 7 bases are shared with TRBD1. Germline V CDR1 and CDR2: MDHEN, SYDVKM. The CDR3 is made up of 14 amino acids. Trimming at V came to 5 bases and at J to 5 bases, leaving 9 bases not matched to a gene. The CDR3 reads CASSHRQGAHEQYF. The CDR3 DNA sequence: TGTGCCAGCAGTCACCGACAGGGAGCCCACGAGCAGTACTTC.

This clone was picked up a small number of times. V is TRBV7-8 and J is TRBJ2-5; no definite D call. The CDR3 runs to 14 residues. V lost 5 bases and J 2 bases, leaving 12 bases between the germline ends. Germline lookup yields CDR1 SGHVS and CDR2 FQNEAQ. The CDR3 loop reads CASSPRADQETQYF. Written as DNA, the CDR3 is TGTGCCAGCAGCCCCCGGGCAGATCAAGAGACCCAGTACTTC.

The J gene is TRBJ2-7, the V gene TRBV7-9; 9 bases are shared with TRBD1. After removal of 1 base from V and 2 bases from J, the junction contained 3 bases not matched to a gene. The CDR3 consists of 15 residues. Germline V gene data show CDR1 as SEHNR and CDR2 as FQNEAQ (reference sequence). The CDR3 region has the DNA TGTGCCAGCAGCTTAGGGACAGGGGTCCCCTACGAGCAGTACTTC. Encoded protein: CASSLGTGVPYEQYF. Full variable domain (remainder filled in from reference TRBV7-9 and TRBJ2-7): DTGVSQNPRHKITKRGQNVTFRCDPISEHNRLYWYRQTLGQGPEFLTYFQNEAQLEKSRLLSDRFSAERPKGSFSTLEIQRTEQGDSAMYLCASSLGTGVPYEQYFGPGTRLTVT.

V gene TRBV7-9 combines with J gene TRBJ2-3; D remains unclear. V dropped 6 bases and J dropped 0 bases, with 25 bases sitting between them. In germline, CDR1 is SEHNR, CDR2 FQNEAQ (reference sequence). CDR3 length equals 19 residues. The CDR3 reads CASSSPGANINPSTDTQYF. The CDR3 DNA is TGTGCCAGCAGTTCCCCCGGCGCCAATATCAACCCTAGCACAGATACGCAGTATTTT.

The chain employs TRBV2 and TRBJ1-2, with unresolved D. The CDR3 covers 13 residues. The germline V gene has CDR1 SNHLY and CDR2 FYNNEI. V lost 4 bases and J 5 bases, leaving 11 bases between the germline ends. CDR3 nucleotide sequence: TGTGCCAGCAGTGCCGCTCCCTTGTATGGCTACACCTTC. Amino acids: CASSAAPLYGYTF.

This chain connects TRBV4-2 to TRBJ2-7; 9 bases are shared with TRBD1. After removal of 8 bases from V and 3 bases from J, the junction contained 11 bases not matched to a gene. The CDR3 runs to 15 residues. Germline CDR1 LGHNA, CDR2 YNFKEQ. The CDR3 reads CASSLPGQGFYEQYF. CDR3 nucleotides: TGTGCCAGCTCCCTCCCGGGACAGGGTTTCTACGAGCAGTACTTC.

The chain joins TRBV7-6 to TRBJ2-1; D is unclear. Germline V gives CDR1 SGHVS, CDR2 FNYEAQ. There are 13 residues in the CDR3. The V end was cut by 5 bases, the J end by 6 bases, with 11 bases between. This chain's CDR3 is CASSPKVGNEQFF. DNA for the CDR3: TGTGCCAGCAGCCCGAAGGTGGGCAATGAGCAGTTCTTC.

The chain is built from TRBV29-1 and TRBJ2-6; D unresolved. Germline V gene data show CDR1 as SQVTM and CDR2 as ANQGSEA. V dropped 6 bases and J dropped 0 bases, with 12 bases sitting between them. CDR3 length equals 15 residues. CDR3 nucleotide sequence: TGCAGCGTGGTAACAGTTGACTCTGGGGCCAACGTCCTGACTTTC. The encoded protein is CSVVTVDSGANVLTF.

The chain couples TRBV6-5 to TRBJ2-7; possible D gene TRBD2, 5 bases. The CDR3 extends over 16 amino acids. Germline V gives CDR1 MNHEY, CDR2 SVGAGI. The germline V and J ends were trimmed by 4 bases and 2 bases, with 18 bases remaining between them. The CDR3 spells CASSFLRQRRPYEQYF. The CDR3 bases are TGTGCCAGCAGTTTTCTCCGGCAGCGGAGACCCTACGAGCAGTACTTC.